The text below deals with one T cell receptor beta chain. Its antigen is unknown. Per-base quality was not reported, and no clone a single base away is much larger than it. This sample was included in a study of blood T cell repertoires in COVID-19 (dated by TCRdb to about 2020). Background for the entire study: Collaborator samples came from the United States, Italy and Spain and covered acute and convalescent phases of COVID-19. The material from the prospective study consisted of cDNA or gDNA derived from T cells, B-cell-depleted T cells, or PBMCs. Samples came from the ongoing ImmuneRACE study (first 160 participants) plus 1,254 subjects from 6 global collaborators. The dataset comprised deeply sampled blood TCRbeta repertoires from subjects exposed to, actively infected with, or recovered from COVID-19. Where available, HLA class I and class II types were taken from metadata supplied by the sample provider and were not determined by assay-based typing. A freely available public database, intended as a resource for researchers studying the immune response to SARS-CoV-2, is where the repertoires were released. The sample metadata nearly always contained a de-identified subject ID, COVID-19 status, age in years and sex.

TCRbeta CDR3 regions were amplified from genomic DNA by means of the immunoSEQ Assay, a bias-controlled multiplex PCR. In the source study's methods: The number of nucleated cells in each sample was estimated from the amplification of reference gene primers within the assay. To quantify the absolute abundance of each unique TCRbeta CDR3 rearrangement, sequence reads were collapsed and filtered. For each sample, productive Simpson clonality was calculated as the square root of Simpson's diversity index across productive rearrangements. TCRdb re-hosts the immuneACCESS table, in-frame sequences only. Its copies lack some clones; in the studies checked, an unresolved V gene accounts for under half of them, and the cause for the rest is not known. V and J calls and clone size follow that table, whereas D and trimming were derived from the DNA. This sample has some 300,000 clones in its table, and 90% of those were observed once. In total, the top ten clones hold 0.95% to 1.3% of the sample.

V and J lose 5 bases and 6 bases, and a span of 16 bases separates them. CDR1 SEHNR and CDR2 FQNEAQ are derived from the germline V gene (reference sequence). The CDR3 spans 14 residues, from the cysteine through the phenylalanine. Solely the CDR3 DNA is kept, with 42 bases framed from the first base. General findings and caveats noted by the study authors: How much clinical and demographic metadata was included differed by source and by participant, and the metadata was provided uncurated.

One collaborating source in Seattle enrolled patients while the patients were actively infected and followed the patients over time throughout the course of disease. Whole blood was collected in K2EDTA tubes by collaborating institutions according to the institutions' own protocols. For TCRbeta analysis, collaborators shipped samples as frozen whole blood, isolated PBMCs, or DNA extracted from either of those sample types. Source material: peripheral blood. The sequence joins TRBV7-9 to TRBJ1-2; D gene: possibly TRBD1, on 5 matching bases. This receptor was obtained from a woman aged 35 to 49 with COVID-19, enrolled during active disease. The nucleotide sequence is TGTGCCAGCAGCGTTGCCCCAGGGTTGGATGGCTACACCTTC. It codes for CASSVAPGLDGYTF.